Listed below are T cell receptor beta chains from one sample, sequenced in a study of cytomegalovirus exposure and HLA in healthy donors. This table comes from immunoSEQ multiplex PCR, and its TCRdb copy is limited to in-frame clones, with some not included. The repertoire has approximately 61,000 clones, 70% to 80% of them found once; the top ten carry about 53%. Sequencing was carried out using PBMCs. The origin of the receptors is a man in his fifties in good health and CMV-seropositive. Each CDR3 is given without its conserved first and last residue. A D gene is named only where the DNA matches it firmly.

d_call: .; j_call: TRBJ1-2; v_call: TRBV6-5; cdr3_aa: ASRNPGGTNYGYT
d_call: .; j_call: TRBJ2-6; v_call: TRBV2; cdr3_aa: ASTRTPRSGANVLT
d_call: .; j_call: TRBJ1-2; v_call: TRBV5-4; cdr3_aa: ASSQNADYGYT
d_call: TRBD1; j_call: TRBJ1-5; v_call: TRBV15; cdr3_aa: ATSRRIGTEVGPAQH
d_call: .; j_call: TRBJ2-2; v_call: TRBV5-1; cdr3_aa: ASSLNTGSSTGELF
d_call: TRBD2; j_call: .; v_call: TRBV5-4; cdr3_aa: ATSGGTSYEQY
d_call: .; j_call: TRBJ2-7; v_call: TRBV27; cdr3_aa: ASSLSGPSYEQY
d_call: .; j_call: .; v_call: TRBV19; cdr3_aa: ASSSLEGVSYEQY
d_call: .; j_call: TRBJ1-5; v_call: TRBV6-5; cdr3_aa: ASSRQGGGNQPQH
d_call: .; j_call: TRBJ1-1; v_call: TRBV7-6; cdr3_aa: ASSFLGSSNTEAF
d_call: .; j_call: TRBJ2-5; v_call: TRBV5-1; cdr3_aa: ASSKAPGITGETQY
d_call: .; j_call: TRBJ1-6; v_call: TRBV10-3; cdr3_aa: AISEFAGSSRHSPLH
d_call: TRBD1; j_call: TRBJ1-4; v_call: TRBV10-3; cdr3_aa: AINGQGGEKLF
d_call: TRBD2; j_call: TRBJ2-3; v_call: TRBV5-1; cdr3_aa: ASSTTSGVFDTQY
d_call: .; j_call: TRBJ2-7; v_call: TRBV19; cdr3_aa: ASSAGSTPN
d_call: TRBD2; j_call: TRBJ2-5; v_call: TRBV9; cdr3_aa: ASSALWGGRETQY
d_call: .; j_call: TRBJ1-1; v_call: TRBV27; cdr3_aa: ASSLTPDRSNTEAF
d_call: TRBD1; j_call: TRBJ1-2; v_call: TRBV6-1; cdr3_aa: ASRDRGNYGYT
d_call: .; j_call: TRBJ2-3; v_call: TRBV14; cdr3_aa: ASSQDRGSRTDTQY
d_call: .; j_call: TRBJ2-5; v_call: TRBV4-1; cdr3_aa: ASSPRQDLETQY
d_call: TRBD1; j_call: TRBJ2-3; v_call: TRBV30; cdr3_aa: AWSVGGQGATDTQY
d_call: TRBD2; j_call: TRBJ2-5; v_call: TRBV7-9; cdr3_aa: ASSLGPGLVFETQY
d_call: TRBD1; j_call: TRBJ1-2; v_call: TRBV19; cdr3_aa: ASKGTGRWSNGYT
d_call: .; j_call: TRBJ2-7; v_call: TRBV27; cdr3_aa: ASSIIGGINEQY
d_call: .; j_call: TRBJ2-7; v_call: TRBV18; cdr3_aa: ASSPPNRDEQY
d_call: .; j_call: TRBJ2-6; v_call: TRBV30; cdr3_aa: AWSRPPLRGTSRGAVSGANVLT
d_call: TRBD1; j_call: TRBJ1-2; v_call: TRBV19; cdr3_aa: ASSIRKPGQGNYGYT
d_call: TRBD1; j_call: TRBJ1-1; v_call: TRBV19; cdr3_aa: ASSIITGGNTEAF
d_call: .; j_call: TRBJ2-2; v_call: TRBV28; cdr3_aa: ASSHSRGTGELF
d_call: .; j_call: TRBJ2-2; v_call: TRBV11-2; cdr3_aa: ASSLGGVGELF
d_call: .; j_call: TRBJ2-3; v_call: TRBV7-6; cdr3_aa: ASSTPPKDSYQGGTDTQY
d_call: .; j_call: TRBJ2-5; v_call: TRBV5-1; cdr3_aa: ASSLLGGETQY
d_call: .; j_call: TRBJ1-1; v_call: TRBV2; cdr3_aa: DSSETRKTEAF
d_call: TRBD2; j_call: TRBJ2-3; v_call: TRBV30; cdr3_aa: AWGLGTSGVQY
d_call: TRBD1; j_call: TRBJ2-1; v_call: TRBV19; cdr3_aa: ASIKTPTGVNYNEQF
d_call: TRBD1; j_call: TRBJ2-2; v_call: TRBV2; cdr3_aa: ASSDGTGGNTGELF
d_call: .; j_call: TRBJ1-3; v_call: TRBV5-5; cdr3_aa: ASSLEGAWGNTIY